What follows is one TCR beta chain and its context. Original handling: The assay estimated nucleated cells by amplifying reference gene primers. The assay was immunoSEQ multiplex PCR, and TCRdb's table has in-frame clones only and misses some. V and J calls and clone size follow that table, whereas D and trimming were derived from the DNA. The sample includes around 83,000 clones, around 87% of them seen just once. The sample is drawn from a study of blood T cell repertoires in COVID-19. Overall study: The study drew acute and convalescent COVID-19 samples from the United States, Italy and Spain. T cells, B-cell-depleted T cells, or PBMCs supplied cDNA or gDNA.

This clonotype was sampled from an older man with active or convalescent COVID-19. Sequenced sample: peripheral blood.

CDR3 loop: CASSGRMVRWLDTQYF. Here the CDR3 DNA reads TGTGCCAGCAGCGGGAGGATGGTCCGGTGGTTGGATACGCAGTATTTT. The chain joins TRBV5-6 to TRBJ2-3, with D perhaps matching TRBD2 (6 bases). Germline lookup yields CDR1 SGHDT and CDR2 YYEEEE. The CDR3 loop spans 16 amino acids. V was shortened by 4 bases and J by 6 bases, with 21 bases between the two germline ends.